This T cell receptor beta chain was sequenced during a study of OX40 agonist ivuxolimab in advanced cancers. Findings of the study overall: The CD4+ and CD8+ T cells in the blood had expanded clonally by week 6 at 0.1 to 3.0 mg/kg.

Here immunoSEQ multiplex PCR was the method, and the copy in TCRdb shows in-frame clones only, minus some. The table lists under 80,000 clones, about 90% of them singletons, with less than 2% in the top ten. This clone was recorded once. Antigen unknown. This TCR derives from an adult with an advanced solid tumor such as melanoma, head and neck, liver or kidney cancer. The source was CD4+ or CD8+ T cells sorted from blood, collected in a trial of the OX40 agonist ivuxolimab.

The CDR3 region is CASSVRGDRTPYEQYF. In nucleotides, the CDR3 is TGTGCCAGCAGTGTTAGGGGTGACAGGACCCCCTACGAGCAGTACTTC. This chain uses TRBV6-1 with TRBJ2-7; TRBD1 is a possible D gene (6 bases). CDR1 and CDR2 from the germline V gene are MNHNS and SASEGT. The CDR3 totals 16 residues. V was pared by 4 bases and J by 2 bases, with 18 bases between.